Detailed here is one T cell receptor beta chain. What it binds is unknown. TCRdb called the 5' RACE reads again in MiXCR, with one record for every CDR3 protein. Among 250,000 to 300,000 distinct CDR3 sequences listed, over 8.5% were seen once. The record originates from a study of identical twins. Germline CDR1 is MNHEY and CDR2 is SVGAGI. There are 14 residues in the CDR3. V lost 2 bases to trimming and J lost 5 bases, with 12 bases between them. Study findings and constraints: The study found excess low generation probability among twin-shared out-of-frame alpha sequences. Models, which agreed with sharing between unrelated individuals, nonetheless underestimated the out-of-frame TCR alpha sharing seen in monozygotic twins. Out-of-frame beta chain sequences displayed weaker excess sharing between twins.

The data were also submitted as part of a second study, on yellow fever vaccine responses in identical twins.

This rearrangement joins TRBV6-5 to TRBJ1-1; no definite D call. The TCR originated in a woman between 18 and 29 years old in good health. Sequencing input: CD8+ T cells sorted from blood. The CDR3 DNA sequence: TGTGCCAGCAGTTACGAACACGGTTATACTGAAGCTTTCTTT. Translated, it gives CASSYEHGYTEAFF.